This T cell receptor (beta chain) originates from a study of CD8+CD57+ T cells in acquired aplastic anemia. Findings and caveats of the study: Twenty-nine sequences, all CD8+ CDR3, were shared between patients and controls.

The germline CDR1 and CDR2 sequences are SGHTA and FQGNSA. The CDR3 consists of 13 residues. V lost 5 bases and J 1 base, leaving 8 bases between the germline ends. CDR3 and TCR beta VDJ profiling relied on genomic DNA as the template. One entry per CDR3 protein results from TCRdb running MiXCR on the reads. The table records roughly 500,000 distinct CDR3 sequences, 25% to 40% of them present only once. Individuals selected for sequencing had exhibited CD8+CD57+ cell expansion on flow cytometry. This clonotype was found many times. What it recognizes is unknown. This clonotype was sampled from a human donor with aplastic anemia. The gene calls are TRBV7-2 and TRBJ1-1; D not certain. Specimen: sorted CD4+, CD8+, or CD8+CD57+ T cells (not recorded which) from PBMCs. The CDR3 region is CASSAWTNTEAFF. For the CDR3, the DNA is TGTGCCAGCAGCGCATGGACGAACACTGAAGCTTTCTTT.